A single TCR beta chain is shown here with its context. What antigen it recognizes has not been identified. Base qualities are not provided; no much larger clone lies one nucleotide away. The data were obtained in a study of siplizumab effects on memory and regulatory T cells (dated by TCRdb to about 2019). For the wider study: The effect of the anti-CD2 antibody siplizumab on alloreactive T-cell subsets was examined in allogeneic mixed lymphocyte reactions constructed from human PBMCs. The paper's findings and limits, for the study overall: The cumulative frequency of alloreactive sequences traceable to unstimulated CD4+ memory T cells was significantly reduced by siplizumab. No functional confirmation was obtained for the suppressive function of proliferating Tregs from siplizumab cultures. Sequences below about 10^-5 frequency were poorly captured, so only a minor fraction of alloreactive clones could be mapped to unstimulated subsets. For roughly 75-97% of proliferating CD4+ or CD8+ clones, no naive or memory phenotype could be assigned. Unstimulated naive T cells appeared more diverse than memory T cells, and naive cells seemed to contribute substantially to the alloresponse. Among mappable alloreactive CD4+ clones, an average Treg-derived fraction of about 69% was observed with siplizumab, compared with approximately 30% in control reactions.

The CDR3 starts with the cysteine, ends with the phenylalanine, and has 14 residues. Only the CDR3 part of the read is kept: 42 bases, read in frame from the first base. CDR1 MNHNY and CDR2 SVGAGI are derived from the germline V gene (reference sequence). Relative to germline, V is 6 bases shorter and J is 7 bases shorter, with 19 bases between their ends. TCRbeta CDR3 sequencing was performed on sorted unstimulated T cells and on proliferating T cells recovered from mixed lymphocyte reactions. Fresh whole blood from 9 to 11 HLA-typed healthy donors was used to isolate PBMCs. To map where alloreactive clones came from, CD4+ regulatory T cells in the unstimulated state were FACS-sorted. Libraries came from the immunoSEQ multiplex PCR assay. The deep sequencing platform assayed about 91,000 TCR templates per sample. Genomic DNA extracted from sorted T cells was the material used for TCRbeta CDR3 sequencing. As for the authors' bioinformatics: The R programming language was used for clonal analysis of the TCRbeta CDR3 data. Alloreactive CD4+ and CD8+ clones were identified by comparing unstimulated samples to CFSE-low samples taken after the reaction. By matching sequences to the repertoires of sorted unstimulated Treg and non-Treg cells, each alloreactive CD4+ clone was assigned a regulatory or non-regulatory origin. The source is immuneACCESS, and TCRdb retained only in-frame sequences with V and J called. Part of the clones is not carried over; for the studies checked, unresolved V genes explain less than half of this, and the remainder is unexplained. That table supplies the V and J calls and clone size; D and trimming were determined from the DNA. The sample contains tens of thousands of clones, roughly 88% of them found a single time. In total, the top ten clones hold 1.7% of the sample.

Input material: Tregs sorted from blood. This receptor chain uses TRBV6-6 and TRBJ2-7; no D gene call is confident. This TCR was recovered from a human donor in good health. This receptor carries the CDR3 CASRIEALGYEQYF. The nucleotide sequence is TGTGCCAGCAGGATTGAAGCCCTAGGGTATGAGCAGTACTTC.